This T cell receptor beta chain originates from a study of chemoradiotherapy in HPV16-positive cancers. CDR1 is SGHTA, CDR2 FQGNSA, per germline. The CDR3 length is 11 residues. The V end lost 5 bases, the J end lost 3 bases, and 5 bases lay between the germline ends. The assay was immunoSEQ multiplex PCR, and TCRdb's table has in-frame clones only and misses some. The data hold 25,000 to 35,000 clones, with approximately 88% observed a single time. Study results and caveats: HPV-responsive T-cell expansion during chemoradiotherapy was linked to improved recurrence-free survival in HPV16-positive patients.

Repertoires were sampled repeatedly during chemoradiotherapy. Concerning this clone: Its antigen is still unknown.

The specimen was blood, collected from a patient who underwent chemoradiotherapy. The genes are TRBV7-2 and TRBJ2-7; D not resolved. The clonotype comes from a human donor with HPV-associated anogenital cancer. The CDR3 region is CASSISYEQYF. For the CDR3, the DNA is TGTGCCAGCAGCATCAGCTACGAGCAGTACTTC. The full variable domain, completed using reference TRBV7-2 and TRBJ2-7, is GAGVSQSPSNKVTEKGKDVELRCDPISGHTALYWYRQSLGQGLEFLIYFQGNSAPDKSGLPSDRFSAERTGGSVSTLTIQRTQQEDSAVYLCASSISYEQYFGPGTRLTVT.